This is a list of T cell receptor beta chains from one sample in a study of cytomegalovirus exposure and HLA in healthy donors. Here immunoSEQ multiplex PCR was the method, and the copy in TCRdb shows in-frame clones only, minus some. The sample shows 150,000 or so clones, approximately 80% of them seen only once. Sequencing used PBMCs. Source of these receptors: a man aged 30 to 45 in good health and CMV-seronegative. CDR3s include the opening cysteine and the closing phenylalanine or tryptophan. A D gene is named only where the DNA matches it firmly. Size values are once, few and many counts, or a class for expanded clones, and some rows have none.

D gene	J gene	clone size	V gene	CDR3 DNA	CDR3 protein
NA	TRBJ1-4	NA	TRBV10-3	TGTGCCATCAGTGTGCAGGGGCCTGGTGAAAAACTGTTTTTT	CAISVQGPGEKLFF
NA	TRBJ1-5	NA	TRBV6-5	TGTGCCAGCAGTGGCCTACAGGGAAGACAGCCCCAGCATTTT	CASSGLQGRQPQHF
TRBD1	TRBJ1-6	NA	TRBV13	TGTGCCAGCAGCCTACAGGGGGCTGGGAATTCACCCCTCCACTTT	CASSLQGAGNSPLHF
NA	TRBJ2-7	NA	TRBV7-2	TGTGCCAGCACCCATGGGGGGACGGCCTCCGAGCAGTACTTC	CASTHGGTASEQYF
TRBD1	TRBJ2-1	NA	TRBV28	TGTGCCAGCAGACCACAGGGGCGCTCCTACAATGAGCAGTTCTTC	CASRPQGRSYNEQFF
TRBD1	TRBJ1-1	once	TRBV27	TGTGCCAGCAGTTCACACAGGGGGCGCGGAGCTGAAGCTTTCTTT	CASSSHRGRGAEAFF
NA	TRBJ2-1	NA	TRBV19	TGTGCCAGTAGTTCGTTAAATGAGCAGTTCTTC	CASSSLNEQFF
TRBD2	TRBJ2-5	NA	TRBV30	TGTGCCTGGAGTGTGGGGACTAGCGGACTTGGGACCCAGTACTTC	CAWSVGTSGLGTQYF
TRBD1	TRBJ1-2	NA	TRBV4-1	TGCGCCAGCAGCCAAGCCCCCCAGGGGGCGAGTGGCTACACCTTC	CASSQAPQGASGYTF
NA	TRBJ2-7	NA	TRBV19	TGTGCCAGTAGTATGAGCGGAGGTCTTAGCTCCTACGAGCAGTACTTC	CASSMSGGLSSYEQYF
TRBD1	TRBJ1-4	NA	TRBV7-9	TGTGCCGTAGGACAGGTTAATGAAAAACTGTTTTTT	CAVGQVNEKLFF
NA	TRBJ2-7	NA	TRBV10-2	TGCGCCAGCAGGGCGGGACAGCTAGGCTACGAGCAGTACTTC	CASRAGQLGYEQYF
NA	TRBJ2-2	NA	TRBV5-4	TGTGCCAGCAGCTTGGGATCGATCGGCGGGGAGCTGTTTTTT	CASSLGSIGGELFF
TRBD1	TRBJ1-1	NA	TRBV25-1	TGTGCCAGCAGTGGACAGGGAGACACTGAAGCTTTCTTT	CASSGQGDTEAFF
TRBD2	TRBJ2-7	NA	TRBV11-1	TGTGCCAGCAGCTTATCAGGCGGGGGGGCGAGCGAGCAGTACTTC	CASSLSGGGASEQYF
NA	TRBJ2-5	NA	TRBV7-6	TGTGCCAGCAGCTTAAAAAGTCGACCCGGGGGGACCCAGTACTTC	CASSLKSRPGGTQYF
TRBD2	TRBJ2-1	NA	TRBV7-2	TGTGCCAGCACCGTGGGTAGCGGGTACAATGAGCAGTTCTTC	CASTVGSGYNEQFF
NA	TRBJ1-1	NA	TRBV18	TGTGCCAGCTCACCAGAACATATGAACACTGAAGCTTTCTTT	CASSPEHMNTEAFF
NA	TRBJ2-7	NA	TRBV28	TGTGCCAGCGATACACCAAGCTCCTACGAGCAGTACTTC	CASDTPSSYEQYF
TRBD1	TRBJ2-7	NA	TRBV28	TGTGCCGGCGGACAGGGGGACTACGAGCAGTACTTC	CAGGQGDYEQYF
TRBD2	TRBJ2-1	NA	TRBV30	TGTGCCTGGACGACTAGCGGGGGGTCAAGCTCCTACAATGAGCAGTTCTTC	CAWTTSGGSSSYNEQFF
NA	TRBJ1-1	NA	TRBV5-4	TGTGCCAGCAGCTTGGTAAGCAACACTGAAGCTTTCTTT	CASSLVSNTEAFF
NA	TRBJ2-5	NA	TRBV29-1	TGCAGCGTTGAAGCCCAGGCTGGAGAGACCCAGTACTTC	CSVEAQAGETQYF
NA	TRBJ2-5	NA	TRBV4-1	TGCGCCAGCAGCCAACAACAGGTGCAGGAGACCCAGTACTTC	CASSQQQVQETQYF
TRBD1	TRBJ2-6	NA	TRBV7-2	TGTGCCAGCAGATTTCGGACAGGTGGCGCCTCTGGGGCCAACGTCCTGACTTTC	CASRFRTGGASGANVLTF
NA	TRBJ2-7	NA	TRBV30	TGTGCCTCCCGCCGGGGTTGGAAGGGCTACGAGCAGTACTTC	CASRRGWKGYEQYF
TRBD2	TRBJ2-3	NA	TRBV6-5	TGTGCCAGCAGTCTCGGGAGGGAATCCGATACGCAGTATTTT	CASSLGRESDTQYF
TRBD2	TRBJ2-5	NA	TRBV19	TGTGCCAGTAGTCCACAAGCGGGGGGCCGTACGCAATACTTC	CASSPQAGGRTQYF
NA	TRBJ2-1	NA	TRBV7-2	TGTGCCAGCAGGCCTCCGGCCTACAATGAGCAGTTCTTC	CASRPPAYNEQFF
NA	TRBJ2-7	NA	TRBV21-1	TGTGCCAGCAGCACCCACAGGGGGCCATTCCACGAGCAGTACTTC	CASSTHRGPFHEQYF
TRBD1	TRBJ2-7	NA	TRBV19	TGTGCCAGTAGTAGAGGACAGGGCGGTGGCTACGAGCAGTACTTC	CASSRGQGGGYEQYF
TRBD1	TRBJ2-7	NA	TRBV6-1	TGTGCCAGCACTCCCGGGACAGGAACTGACGAGCAGTACTTC	CASTPGTGTDEQYF
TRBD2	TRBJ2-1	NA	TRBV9	TGTGCCAGCAGCTCTCTTAGCGGGAGCTCCTACAATGAGCAGTTCTTC	CASSSLSGSSYNEQFF
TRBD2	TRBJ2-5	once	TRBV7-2	TGTGCCAGCAGCTTTAAAGCGGGAGCGCTGGAGACCCAGTACTTC	CASSFKAGALETQYF
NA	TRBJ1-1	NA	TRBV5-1	TGCGCCAGCAGCCTGGGGGAGTTCGGAGGTACTGAAGCTTTCTTT	CASSLGEFGGTEAFF
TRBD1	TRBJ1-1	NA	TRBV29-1	TGCAGCGTAACCCGGGGACAGGGAAACACTGAAGCTTTCTTT	CSVTRGQGNTEAFF
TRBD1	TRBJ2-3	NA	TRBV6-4	TGTGCCAGCAGTGCCGGGACAGCATATGGAGATACGCAGTATTTT	CASSAGTAYGDTQYF
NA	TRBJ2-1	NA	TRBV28	TGTGCCAGCAGTTTATTTCGCTACAATGAGCAGTTCTTC	CASSLFRYNEQFF
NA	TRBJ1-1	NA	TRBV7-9	TGTGCCAGCAGCCAAACACGGGGTGGGAACACTGAAGCTTTCTTT	CASSQTRGGNTEAFF
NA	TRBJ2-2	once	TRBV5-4	TGTGCCAGCAGTACCTACCGGGGGAACCAAGCCGGGGAGCTGTTTTTT	CASSTYRGNQAGELFF
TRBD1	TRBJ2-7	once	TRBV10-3	TGTGCCACCTCGGGACAGAACTACGAGCAGTACTTC	CATSGQNYEQYF
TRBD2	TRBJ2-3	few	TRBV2	TGTGCCAGCAGTGCCAGACTAGCGGGGGACTTCACAGATACGCAGTATTTT	CASSARLAGDFTDTQYF